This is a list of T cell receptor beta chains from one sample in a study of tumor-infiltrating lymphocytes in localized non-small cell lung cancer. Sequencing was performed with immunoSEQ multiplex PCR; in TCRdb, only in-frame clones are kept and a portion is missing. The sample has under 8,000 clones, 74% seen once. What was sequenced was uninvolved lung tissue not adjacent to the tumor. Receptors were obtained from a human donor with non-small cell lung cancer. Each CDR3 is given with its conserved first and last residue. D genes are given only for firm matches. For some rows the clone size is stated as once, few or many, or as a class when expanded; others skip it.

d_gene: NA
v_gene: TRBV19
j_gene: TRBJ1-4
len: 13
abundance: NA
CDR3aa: CASIPRGRDELFF
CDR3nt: TGTGCCAGTATCCCGCGGGGCCGAGACGAACTGTTTTTT

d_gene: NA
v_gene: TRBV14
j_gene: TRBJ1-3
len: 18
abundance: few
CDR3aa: CASSQDSGSFYSGNTIYF
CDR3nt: TGTGCCAGCAGCCAAGACTCAGGATCATTTTACTCTGGAAACACCATATATTTT

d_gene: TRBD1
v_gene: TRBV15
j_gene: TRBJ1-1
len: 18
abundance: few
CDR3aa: CATSKGPTGGRDNTEAFF
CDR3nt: TGTGCCACCAGCAAGGGGCCGACAGGGGGTAGGGATAACACTGAAGCTTTCTTT

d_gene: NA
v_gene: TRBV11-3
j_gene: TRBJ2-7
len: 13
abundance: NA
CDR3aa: CASRSRFTYEQYF
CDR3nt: TGTGCCAGCAGATCAAGATTTACCTACGAGCAGTACTTC

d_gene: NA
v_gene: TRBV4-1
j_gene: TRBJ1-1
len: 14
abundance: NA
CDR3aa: CASSQPVLNTEAFF
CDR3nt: TGCGCCAGCAGCCAACCCGTATTGAACACTGAAGCTTTCTTT

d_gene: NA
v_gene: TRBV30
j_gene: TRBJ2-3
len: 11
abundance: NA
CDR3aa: CAWRNGDTQYF
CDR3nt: TGTGCCTGGCGAAACGGAGATACGCAGTATTTT

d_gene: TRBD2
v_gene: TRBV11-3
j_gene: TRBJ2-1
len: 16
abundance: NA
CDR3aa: CASSPGLAGGLNEQFF
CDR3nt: TGTGCCAGCAGCCCCGGACTAGCGGGAGGGCTGAATGAGCAGTTCTTC

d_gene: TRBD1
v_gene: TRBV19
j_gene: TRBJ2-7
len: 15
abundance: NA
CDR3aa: CASSIGRQGTYEQYF
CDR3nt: TGTGCCAGTAGTATAGGGCGACAGGGCACCTACGAGCAGTACTTC

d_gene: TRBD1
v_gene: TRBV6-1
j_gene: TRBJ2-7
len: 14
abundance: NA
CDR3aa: CASSEYGQGYEQYF
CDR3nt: TGTGCCAGCAGTGAATATGGACAGGGCTACGAGCAGTACTTC

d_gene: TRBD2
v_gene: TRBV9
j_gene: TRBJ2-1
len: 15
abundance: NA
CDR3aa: CASSQGLATYNEQFF
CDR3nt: TGTGCCAGCAGCCAAGGACTAGCGACATACAATGAGCAGTTCTTC

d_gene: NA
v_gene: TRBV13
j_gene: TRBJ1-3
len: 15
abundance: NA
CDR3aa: CASSLRTASGNTIYF
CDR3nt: TGTGCCAGCAGCTTAAGGACAGCCTCTGGAAACACCATATATTTT

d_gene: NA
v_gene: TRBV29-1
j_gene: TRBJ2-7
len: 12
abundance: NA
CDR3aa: CSVVLRAYEQYF
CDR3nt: TGCAGCGTTGTACTCCGGGCCTACGAGCAGTACTTC

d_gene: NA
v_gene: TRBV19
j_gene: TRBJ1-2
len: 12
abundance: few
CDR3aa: CASHKGLYGYTF
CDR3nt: TGTGCCAGCCATAAGGGGCTCTATGGCTACACCTTC

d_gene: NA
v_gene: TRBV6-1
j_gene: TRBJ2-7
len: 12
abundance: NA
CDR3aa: CASSEYGYEQYF
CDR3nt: TGTGCCAGCAGTGAATACGGCTACGAGCAGTACTTC

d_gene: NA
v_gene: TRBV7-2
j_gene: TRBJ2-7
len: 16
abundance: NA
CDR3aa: CASSLAPASVPYEQYF
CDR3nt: TGTGCCAGCAGCTTAGCCCCGGCTAGCGTTCCCTACGAGCAGTACTTC

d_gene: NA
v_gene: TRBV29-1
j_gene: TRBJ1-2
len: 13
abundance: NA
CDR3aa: CSVEGLAGDGYTF
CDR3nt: TGCAGCGTTGAAGGTCTCGCGGGAGATGGCTACACCTTC

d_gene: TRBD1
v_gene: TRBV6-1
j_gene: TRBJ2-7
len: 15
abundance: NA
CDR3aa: CASSEGQGVNYEQYF
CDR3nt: TGTGCCAGCAGTGAGGGACAGGGGGTCAATTACGAGCAGTACTTC

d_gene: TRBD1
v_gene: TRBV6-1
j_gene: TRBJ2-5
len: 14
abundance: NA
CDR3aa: CASESRGGEGTQYF
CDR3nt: TGTGCCAGCGAGTCCCGAGGGGGCGAGGGGACCCAGTACTTC

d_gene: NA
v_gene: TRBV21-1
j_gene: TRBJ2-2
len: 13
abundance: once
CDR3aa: CASSRHRAFELFF
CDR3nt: TGTGCCAGCAGCCGGCACAGGGCTTTTGAGCTGTTTTTT

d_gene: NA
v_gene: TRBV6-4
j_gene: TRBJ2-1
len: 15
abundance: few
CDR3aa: CASSDSAGSYNEQFF
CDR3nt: TGTGCCAGCAGTGACTCGGCGGGATCCTACAATGAGCAGTTCTTC

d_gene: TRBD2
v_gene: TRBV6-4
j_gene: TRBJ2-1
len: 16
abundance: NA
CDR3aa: CASSDSSGSSYNEQFF
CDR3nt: TGTGCCAGCAGTGACTCTAGCGGGAGCTCCTACAATGAGCAGTTCTTC

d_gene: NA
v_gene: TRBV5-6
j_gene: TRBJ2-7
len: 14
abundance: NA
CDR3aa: CASSLEGVPYEQYF
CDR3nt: TGTGCCAGCAGCTTGGAGGGTGTTCCCTACGAGCAGTACTTC

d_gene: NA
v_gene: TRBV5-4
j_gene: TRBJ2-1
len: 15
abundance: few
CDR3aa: CASSSRQATYNEQFF
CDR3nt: TGTGCCAGCAGCAGTAGACAGGCCACCTACAATGAGCAGTTCTTC

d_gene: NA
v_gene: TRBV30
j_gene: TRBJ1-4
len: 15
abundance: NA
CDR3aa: CAWSVPGAANEKLFF
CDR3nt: TGTGCCTGGAGTGTACCCGGGGCCGCCAATGAAAAACTGTTTTTT

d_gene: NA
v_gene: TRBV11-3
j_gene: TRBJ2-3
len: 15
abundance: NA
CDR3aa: CASSFHPDASDTQYF
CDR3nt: TGTGCCAGCAGCTTCCACCCCGATGCTTCAGATACGCAGTATTTT

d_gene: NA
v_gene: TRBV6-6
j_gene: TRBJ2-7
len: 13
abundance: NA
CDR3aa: CASSSSGSDEQYF
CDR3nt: TGTGCCAGCAGTTCCTCAGGGTCTGACGAGCAGTACTTC

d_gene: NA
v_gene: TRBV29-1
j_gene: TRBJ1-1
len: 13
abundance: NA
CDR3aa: CSVEGSMNTEAFF
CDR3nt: TGCAGCGTTGAGGGCAGTATGAACACTGAAGCTTTCTTT

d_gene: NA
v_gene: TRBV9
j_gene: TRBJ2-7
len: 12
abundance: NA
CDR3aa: CASGGRGYEQYF
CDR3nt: TGTGCCAGCGGTGGCAGGGGATACGAGCAGTACTTC

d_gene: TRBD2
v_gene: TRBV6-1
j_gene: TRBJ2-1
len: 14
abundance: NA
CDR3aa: CASRYSGRSNEQFF
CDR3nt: TGTGCCAGCAGATATAGCGGGAGAAGCAATGAGCAGTTCTTC

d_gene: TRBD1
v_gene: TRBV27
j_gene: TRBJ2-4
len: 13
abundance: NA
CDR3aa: CASTGTGGNIQYF
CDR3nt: TGTGCCAGCACGGGGACAGGGGGAAACATTCAGTACTTC

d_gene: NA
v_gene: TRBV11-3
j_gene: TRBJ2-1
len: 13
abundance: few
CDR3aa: CATTVGASHEQFF
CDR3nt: TGTGCCACTACGGTGGGGGCTAGCCATGAGCAGTTCTTC

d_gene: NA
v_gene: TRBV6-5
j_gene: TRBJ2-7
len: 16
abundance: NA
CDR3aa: CASSYLGGNIHYEQYF
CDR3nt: TGTGCCAGCAGTTACTTAGGAGGGAATATCCATTACGAGCAGTACTTC

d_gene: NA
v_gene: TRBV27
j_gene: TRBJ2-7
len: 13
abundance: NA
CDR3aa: CASRGQGSYEQYF
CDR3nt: TGTGCCAGCAGAGGTCAGGGCTCCTACGAGCAGTACTTC

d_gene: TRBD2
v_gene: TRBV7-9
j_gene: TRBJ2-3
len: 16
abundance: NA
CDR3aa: CASSLGAGGPTDTQYF
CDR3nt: TGTGCCAGCAGCTTAGGAGCGGGAGGGCCGACAGATACGCAGTATTTT

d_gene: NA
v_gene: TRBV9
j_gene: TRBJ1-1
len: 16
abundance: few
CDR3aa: CASSAQVGRLNTEAFF
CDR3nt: TGTGCCAGCAGCGCTCAAGTTGGGAGACTGAACACTGAAGCTTTCTTT

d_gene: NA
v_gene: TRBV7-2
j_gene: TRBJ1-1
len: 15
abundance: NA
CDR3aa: CASSLGGRGSAEAFF
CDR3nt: TGTGCCAGCAGCTTAGGGGGACGGGGGAGCGCTGAAGCTTTCTTT

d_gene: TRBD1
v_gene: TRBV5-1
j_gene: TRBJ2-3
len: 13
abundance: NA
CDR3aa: CASSDRGADTQYF
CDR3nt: TGCGCCAGCTCCGACAGGGGTGCAGATACGCAGTATTTT

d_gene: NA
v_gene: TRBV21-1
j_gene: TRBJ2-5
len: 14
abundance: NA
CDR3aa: CASSTRQGQETQYF
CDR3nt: TGTGCCAGCAGCACTAGACAGGGGCAAGAGACCCAGTACTTC

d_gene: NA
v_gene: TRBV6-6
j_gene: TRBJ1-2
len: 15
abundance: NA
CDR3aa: CASTPRGRDNYGYTF
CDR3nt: TGTGCCAGCACCCCCCGAGGGCGAGATAACTATGGCTACACCTTC

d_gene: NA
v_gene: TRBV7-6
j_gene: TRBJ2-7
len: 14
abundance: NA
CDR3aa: CASSLKVGTYEQYF
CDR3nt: TGTGCCAGCAGCTTAAAAGTCGGAACCTACGAGCAGTACTTC

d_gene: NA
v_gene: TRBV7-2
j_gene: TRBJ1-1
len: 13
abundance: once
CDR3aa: CASSSNRNTEAFF
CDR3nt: TGTGCCAGCAGCTCCAACAGAAACACTGAAGCTTTCTTT

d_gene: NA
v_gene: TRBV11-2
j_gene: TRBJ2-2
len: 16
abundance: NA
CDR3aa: CASSLQFNANTGELFF
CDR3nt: TGTGCCAGCAGCTTACAATTTAACGCGAACACCGGGGAGCTGTTTTTT

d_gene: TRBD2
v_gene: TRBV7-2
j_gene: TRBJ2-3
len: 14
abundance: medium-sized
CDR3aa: CASTSSGSTDTQYF
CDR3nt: TGTGCCAGCACCTCTAGCGGGAGCACAGATACGCAGTATTTT

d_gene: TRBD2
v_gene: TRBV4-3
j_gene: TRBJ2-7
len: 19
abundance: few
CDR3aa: CASSQWTSGTGTKGPKQYF
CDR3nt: TGCGCCAGCAGCCAATGGACTAGCGGGACTGGAACTAAGGGGCCCAAGCAGTACTTC

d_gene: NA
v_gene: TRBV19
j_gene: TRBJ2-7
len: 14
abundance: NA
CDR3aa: CASSINAEPYEQYF
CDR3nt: TGTGCCAGTAGTATTAATGCAGAACCCTACGAGCAGTACTTC

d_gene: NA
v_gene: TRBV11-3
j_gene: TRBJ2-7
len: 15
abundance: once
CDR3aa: CASSFGGKNNYEQYF
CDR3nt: TGTGCCAGCAGCTTCGGTGGGAAGAATAACTACGAGCAGTACTTC

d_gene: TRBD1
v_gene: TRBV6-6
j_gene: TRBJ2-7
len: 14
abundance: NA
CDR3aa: CATIGTGVTYEQYF
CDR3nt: TGTGCCACGATCGGGACAGGGGTAACCTACGAGCAGTACTTC

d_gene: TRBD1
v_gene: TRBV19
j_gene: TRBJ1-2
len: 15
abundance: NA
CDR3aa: CASSTSGTGLDGYTF
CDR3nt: TGTGCCAGTAGTACATCCGGGACAGGGTTGGATGGCTACACCTTC

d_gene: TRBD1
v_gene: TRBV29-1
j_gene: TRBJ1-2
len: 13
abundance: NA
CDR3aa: CSVDRTGSRGYTF
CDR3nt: TGCAGCGTTGACCGGACAGGCTCGAGGGGCTACACCTTC

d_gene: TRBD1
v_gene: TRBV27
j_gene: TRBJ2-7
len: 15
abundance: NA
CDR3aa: CASSIRQGALYEQYF
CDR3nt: TGTGCCAGCAGTATAAGACAGGGGGCGCTTTACGAGCAGTACTTC